This is a list of T cell receptor beta chains from one sample in a study of blood T cell repertoires in COVID-19. Libraries were prepared by immunoSEQ multiplex PCR; TCRdb keeps only in-frame clonotypes and omits some of them. The sample gives fewer than 200,000 clones, under 85% of which show up once; around 7% is in the top ten. Sequencing used peripheral blood. Receptor source: a human donor in a cohort sampled during active COVID-19. CDR3s include the opening cysteine and the closing phenylalanine or tryptophan. The D gene is left open where the match is weak. A row's size may be missing; if present it is once, few, many or a size class.

TRBJ2-1,TRBV2,NA,NA,CASSEPGGPSYNEQFF,TGTGCCAGCAGTGAACCTGGGGGCCCCTCCTACAATGAGCAGTTCTTC
TRBJ1-2,TRBV12-3/TRBV12-4,NA,NA,CAVGGYTF,TGTGCCGTCGGTGGCTACACCTTC
TRBJ2-5,TRBV7-9,TRBD2,NA,CASSLEIAGGRETQYF,TGTGCCAGCAGCTTAGAGATAGCGGGGGGGCGCGAGACCCAGTACTTC
TRBJ2-2,TRBV9,TRBD1,NA,CASSTDRVTGELFF,TGTGCCAGCAGCACTGACAGGGTTACCGGGGAGCTGTTTTTT
TRBJ2-7,TRBV7-9,NA,NA,CASSGEGVPSSYEQYF,TGTGCCAGCAGCGGCGAGGGCGTTCCAAGCTCCTACGAGCAGTACTTC
TRBJ1-2,TRBV5-1,NA,NA,CASSWRTANYGYTF,TGCGCCAGCAGCTGGAGGACAGCCAACTATGGCTACACCTTC
TRBJ2-1,TRBV2,TRBD1,NA,CASIGQGRGEQFF,TGTGCCAGCATCGGACAGGGGCGGGGTGAGCAGTTCTTC
TRBJ2-3,TRBV29-1,TRBD2,NA,CSAVPGTSGDTQYF,TGCAGCGCCGTCCCCGGGACTAGCGGTGATACGCAGTATTTT
TRBJ2-1,TRBV5-1,NA,NA,CASSPGTAYNEQFF,TGCGCCAGCAGCCCCGGGACTGCCTACAATGAGCAGTTCTTC
TRBJ1-2,TRBV4-1,NA,NA,CASSQDEQGADGYTF,TGCGCCAGCAGCCAAGACGAACAGGGTGCTGATGGCTACACCTTC
TRBJ1-4,TRBV27,NA,NA,CASSLSGQEKLFF,TGTGCCAGCAGTTTATCGGGGCAGGAAAAACTGTTTTTT
TRBJ1-3,TRBV7-6,NA,NA,CASSLELRGYGNTIYF,TGTGCCAGCAGCTTAGAGTTAAGGGGTTACGGAAACACCATATATTTT
TRBJ1-6,TRBV11-2,NA,NA,CASSLRGGNSPLHF,TGTGCCAGCAGCTTGAGGGGGGGGAATTCACCCCTCCACTTT
TRBJ2-5,TRBV30,TRBD2,few,CASSGTSETAQYF,TGTGCCTCCTCCGGGACTAGCGAGACGGCCCAGTACTTC
TRBJ1-1,TRBV19,NA,NA,CASSIGEGTEAFF,TGTGCCAGTAGTATAGGAGAGGGCACTGAAGCTTTCTTT
TRBJ2-5,TRBV19,NA,NA,CASSTTGQETQYF,TGTGCCAGTAGTACGACAGGACAAGAGACCCAGTACTTC
TRBJ2-7,TRBV7-6,NA,NA,CASSSRYGGLTYEQYF,TGTGCCAGCAGCTCCCGATATGGGGGCCTCACCTACGAGCAGTACTTC
TRBJ1-1,TRBV11-3,NA,NA,CASSGGGDTEAFF,TGTGCCAGCAGCGGAGGTGGGGACACTGAAGCTTTCTTT
TRBJ2-7,TRBV3-1/TRBV3-2,TRBD2,NA,CASSHATGGWDEQYF,TGTGCCAGCAGCCACGCTACGGGGGGGTGGGACGAGCAGTACTTC
TRBJ1-2,TRBV19,TRBD1,NA,CASSILAGTGVRGYTF,TGTGCCAGTAGTATCTTGGCGGGGACAGGGGTTAGAGGCTACACCTTC
TRBJ2-7,TRBV6-1,NA,NA,CASSEASSSYEQYF,TGTGCCAGCAGTGAAGCATCGAGCTCCTACGAGCAGTACTTC
TRBJ2-7,TRBV3-1/TRBV3-2,NA,NA,CASSQRRGGSYEQYF,TGTGCCAGCAGCCAAAGGCGCGGGGGCTCTTACGAGCAGTACTTC